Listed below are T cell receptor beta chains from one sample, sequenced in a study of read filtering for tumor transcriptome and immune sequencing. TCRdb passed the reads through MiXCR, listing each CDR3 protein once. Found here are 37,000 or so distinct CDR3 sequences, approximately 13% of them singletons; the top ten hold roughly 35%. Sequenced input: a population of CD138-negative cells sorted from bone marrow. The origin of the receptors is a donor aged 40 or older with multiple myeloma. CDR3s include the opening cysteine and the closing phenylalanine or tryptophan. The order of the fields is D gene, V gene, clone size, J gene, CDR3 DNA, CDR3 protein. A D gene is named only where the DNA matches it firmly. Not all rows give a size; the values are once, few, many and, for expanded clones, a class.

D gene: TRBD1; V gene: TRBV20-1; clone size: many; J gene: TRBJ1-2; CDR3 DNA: TGCAGTGCTAGAGACCCTACAGGGGAGGAGGATGGCTACACCTTC; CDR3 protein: CSARDPTGEEDGYTF
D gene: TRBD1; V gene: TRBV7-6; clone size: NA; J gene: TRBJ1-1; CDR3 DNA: TGTGCCAGCAGCCGGGCGGGACAGGGGGGCACTGAAGCTTTCTTT; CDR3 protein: CASSRAGQGGTEAFF
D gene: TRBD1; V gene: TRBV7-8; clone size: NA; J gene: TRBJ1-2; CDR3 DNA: TGTGCCAGCAGTGTCGGGACAGTTAACTATGGCTACACCTTC; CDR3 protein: CASSVGTVNYGYTF
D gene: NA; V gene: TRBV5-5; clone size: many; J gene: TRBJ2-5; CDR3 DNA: TGTGCCAGCAGCTTGGATGGACAGCCCATTTCGGGGACCCAGTACTTC; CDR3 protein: CASSLDGQPISGTQYF
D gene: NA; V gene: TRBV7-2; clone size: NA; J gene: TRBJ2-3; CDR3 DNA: TGTGCCAGCAGCTTAAACAGAATAAGCACAGATACGCAGTATTTT; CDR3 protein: CASSLNRISTDTQYF
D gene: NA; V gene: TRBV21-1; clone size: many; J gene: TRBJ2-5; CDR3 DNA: TGTGCCTCCCAAAGGCACAACGGGGGTCAAGAGACCCAGTACTTC; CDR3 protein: CASQRHNGGQETQYF
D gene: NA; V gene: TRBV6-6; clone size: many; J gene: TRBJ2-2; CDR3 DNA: TGTGCCAGCAGTTACATGACAGACGGGGAGCTGTTTTTT; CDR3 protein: CASSYMTDGELFF
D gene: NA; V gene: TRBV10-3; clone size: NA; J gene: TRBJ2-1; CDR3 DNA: TGTGCCATCAGTGAGTCCGGGGGATCCTACAATGAGCAGTTCTTC; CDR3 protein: CAISESGGSYNEQFF
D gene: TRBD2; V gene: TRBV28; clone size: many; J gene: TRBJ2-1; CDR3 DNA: TGTGCCAGCAGTTCGAATCCGGGACTAGCGGGAGGCCCCTACAATGAGCAGTTCTTC; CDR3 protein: CASSSNPGLAGGPYNEQFF
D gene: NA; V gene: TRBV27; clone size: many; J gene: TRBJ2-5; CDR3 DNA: TGTGCCAGCAGAGTACAGGGGGGGTATTCGGAGACCCAGTACTTC; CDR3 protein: CASRVQGGYSETQYF
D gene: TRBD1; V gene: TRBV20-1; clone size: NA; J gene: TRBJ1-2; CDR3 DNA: TGCAGTGCTAACCCCCGGGACAGGGGCGACTATGGCTACACCTTC; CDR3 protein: CSANPRDRGDYGYTF
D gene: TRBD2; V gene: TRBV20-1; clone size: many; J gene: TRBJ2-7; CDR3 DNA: TGCAGTGCTAGAGATCCGGCTGCGGGAGGAACATACGAGCAGTACTTC; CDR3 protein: CSARDPAAGGTYEQYF
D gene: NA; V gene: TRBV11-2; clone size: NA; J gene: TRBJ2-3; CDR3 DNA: TGTGCCAGCAGCCAGCCAGATACGCAGTATTTT; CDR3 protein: CASSQPDTQYF
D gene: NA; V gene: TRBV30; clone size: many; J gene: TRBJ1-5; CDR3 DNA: TGTGCCTGGAGTCGATATAGCAATCAGCCCCAGCATTTT; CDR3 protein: CAWSRYSNQPQHF
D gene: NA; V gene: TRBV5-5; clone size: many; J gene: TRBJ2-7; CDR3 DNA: TGTGCCAGCAGCTTAAGGGGAGTGGAGGACGAGCAGTACTTC; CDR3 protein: CASSLRGVEDEQYF
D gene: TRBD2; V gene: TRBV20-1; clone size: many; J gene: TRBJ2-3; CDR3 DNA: TGCAGTGCTAGAGTGGTAGCGGGAGGGCCTGTCACAGATACGCAGTATTTT; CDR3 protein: CSARVVAGGPVTDTQYF
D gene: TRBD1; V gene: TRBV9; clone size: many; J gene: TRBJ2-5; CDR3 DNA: TGTGCCAGCAGCGTAGACGGGACAGACCAAGAGACCCAGTACTTC; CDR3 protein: CASSVDGTDQETQYF
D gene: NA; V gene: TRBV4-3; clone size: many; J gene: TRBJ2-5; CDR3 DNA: TGCGCCAGCAGCCAAGATAGGACTCCGCAAGAGACCCAGTACTTC; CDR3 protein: CASSQDRTPQETQYF
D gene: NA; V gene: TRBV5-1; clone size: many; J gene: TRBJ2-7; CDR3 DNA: TGCGCCAGCAGACGGGACCGCTGGTCCGAGCAGTACTTC; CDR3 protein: CASRRDRWSEQYF
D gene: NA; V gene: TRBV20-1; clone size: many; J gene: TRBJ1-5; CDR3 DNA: TGCAGTGCTAGGACACTACTTAGCAATCAGCCCCAGCATTTT; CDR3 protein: CSARTLLSNQPQHF
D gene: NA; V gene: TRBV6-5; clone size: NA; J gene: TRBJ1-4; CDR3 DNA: TGTGCCAGCAGTTACACGCCTTCAACTAATGAAAAACTGTTTTTT; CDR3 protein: CASSYTPSTNEKLFF
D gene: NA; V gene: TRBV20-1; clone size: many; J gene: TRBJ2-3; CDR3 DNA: TGCAGTGCTAGCGAAGGAAGCAACACAGATACGCAGTATTTT; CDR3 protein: CSASEGSNTDTQYF
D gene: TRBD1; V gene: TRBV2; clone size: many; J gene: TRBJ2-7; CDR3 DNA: TGTGCCAGCAGTCAGACAGGGGGGCTCTCCGAGCAGTACTTC; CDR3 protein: CASSQTGGLSEQYF
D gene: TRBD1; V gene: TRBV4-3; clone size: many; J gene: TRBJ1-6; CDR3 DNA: TGCGCCAGCAGCCGGAATCTAGGGGCACAGGGGGCTAACAATTCACCCCTCCACTTT; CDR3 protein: CASSRNLGAQGANNSPLHF
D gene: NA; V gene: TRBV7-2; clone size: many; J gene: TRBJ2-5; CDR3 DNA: TGTGCCAGCAGCGCGACTGGGTCCGTGTACTTC; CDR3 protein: CASSATGSVYF
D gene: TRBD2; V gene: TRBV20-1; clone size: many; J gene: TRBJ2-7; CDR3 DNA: TGCAGTGCTAGACGGACAGTGGGGACTAGCGGGAACGAGCAGTACTTC; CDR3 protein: CSARRTVGTSGNEQYF
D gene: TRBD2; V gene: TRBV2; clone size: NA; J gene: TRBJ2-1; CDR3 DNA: TGTGCCAGCAGGGCCGGGACTAGCGGGGGAAGTGAGCAGTTCTTC; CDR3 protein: CASRAGTSGGSEQFF
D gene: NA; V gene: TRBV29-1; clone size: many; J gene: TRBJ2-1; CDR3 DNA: TGCAGCGTTGGTCAGGACTACAAAGAGCAGTTCTTC; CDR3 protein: CSVGQDYKEQFF
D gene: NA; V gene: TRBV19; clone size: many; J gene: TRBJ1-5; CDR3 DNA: TGTGCCAGTAGTGAGGGGGGACTTCCAGGGAGCAATCAGCCCCAGCATTTT; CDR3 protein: CASSEGGLPGSNQPQHF
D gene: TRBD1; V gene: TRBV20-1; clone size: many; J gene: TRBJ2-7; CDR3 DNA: TGCAGTGCTAGACGGGACAGCTACGAGCAGTACTTC; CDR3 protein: CSARRDSYEQYF
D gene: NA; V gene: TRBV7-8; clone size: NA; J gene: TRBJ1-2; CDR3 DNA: TGTGCCAGCAGCCGACGCGACCTGCTAGGCTATGGCCACACCTTC; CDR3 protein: CASSRRDLLGYGHTF
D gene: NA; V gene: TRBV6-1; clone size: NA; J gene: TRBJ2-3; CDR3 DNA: TGTGCCAGCAGTGAGGCCCTAGAGTCAAATACGCAGTATTTT; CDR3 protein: CASSEALESNTQYF
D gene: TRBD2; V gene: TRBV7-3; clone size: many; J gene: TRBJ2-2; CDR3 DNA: TGTGCCAGCAGCTCTACTAGCGGGAGCCGGACCGGGGAGCTGTTTTTT; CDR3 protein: CASSSTSGSRTGELFF
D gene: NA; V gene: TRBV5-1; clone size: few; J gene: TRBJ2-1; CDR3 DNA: TGCGCCAGCAGCGTACCTCCTGGGGGGCCCGAAGAGCAGTTCTTC; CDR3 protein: CASSVPPGGPEEQFF
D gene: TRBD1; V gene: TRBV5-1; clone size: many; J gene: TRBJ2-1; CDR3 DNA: TGCGCCAGCAGCTTGAAAGTGACAGGGGGCTATGAGCAGTTCTTC; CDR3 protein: CASSLKVTGGYEQFF
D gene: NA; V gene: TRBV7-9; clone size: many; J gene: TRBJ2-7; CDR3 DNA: TGTGCCAGCAGCCTGGAAGGGCGCGACGAGCAGTACTTC; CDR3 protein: CASSLEGRDEQYF
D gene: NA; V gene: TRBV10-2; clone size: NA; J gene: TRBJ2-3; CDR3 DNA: TGCGCCAGCAGTGAGTGGCAGGGGCGCACAGATACGCAGTATTTT; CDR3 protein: CASSEWQGRTDTQYF
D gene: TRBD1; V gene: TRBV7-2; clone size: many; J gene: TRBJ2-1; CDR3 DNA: TGTGCCAGCAGCCTTTTTGACAGGGGGTTCTACAATGAGCAGTTCTTC; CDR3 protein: CASSLFDRGFYNEQFF
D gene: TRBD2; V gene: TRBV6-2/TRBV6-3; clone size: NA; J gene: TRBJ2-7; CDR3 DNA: TGTGCCAGCGTTGGGTTCTTAGCGGGAGGGGAGCAGTACTTC; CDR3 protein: CASVGFLAGGEQYF
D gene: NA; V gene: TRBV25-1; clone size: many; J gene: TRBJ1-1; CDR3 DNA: TGTGCCAGCAGAGGGGTGGGTGAAGCTTTCTTT; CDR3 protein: CASRGVGEAFF
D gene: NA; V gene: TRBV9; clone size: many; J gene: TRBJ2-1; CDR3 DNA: TGTGCCAGCAGCGTTGGGAGTGGGCCTTACAATGAGCAGTTCTTC; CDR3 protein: CASSVGSGPYNEQFF
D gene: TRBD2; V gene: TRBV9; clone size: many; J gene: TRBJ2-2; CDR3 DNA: TGTGCCAGCAGCCCGGGACTAGCGGGGAACACCGGGGAGCTGTTTTTT; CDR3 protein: CASSPGLAGNTGELFF
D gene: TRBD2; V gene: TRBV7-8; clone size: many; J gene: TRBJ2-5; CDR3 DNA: TGTGCCAGCACTTTAGGGACTAGAGGACGGGAGACCCAGTACTTC; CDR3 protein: CASTLGTRGRETQYF
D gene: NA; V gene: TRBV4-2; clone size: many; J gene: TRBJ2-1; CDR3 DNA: TGTGCCAGCAGCCAAGAGAACACCCCCTCCTACAATGAGCAGTTCTTC; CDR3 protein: CASSQENTPSYNEQFF
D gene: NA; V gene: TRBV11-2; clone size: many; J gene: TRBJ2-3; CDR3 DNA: TGTGCCAGCAGCTTAAGGCACCGAGGGGGCACAGATACGCAGTATTTT; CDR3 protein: CASSLRHRGGTDTQYF
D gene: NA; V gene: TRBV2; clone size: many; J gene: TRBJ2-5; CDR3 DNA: TGTGCCAGCAGGTTCCCGGGGGCGGGGGAGACCCAGTACTTC; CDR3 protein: CASRFPGAGETQYF
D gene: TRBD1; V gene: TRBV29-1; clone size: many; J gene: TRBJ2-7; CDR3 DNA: TGCAGCGTTAGGACAGGGGGTATCTACGAGCAGTACTTC; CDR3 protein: CSVRTGGIYEQYF
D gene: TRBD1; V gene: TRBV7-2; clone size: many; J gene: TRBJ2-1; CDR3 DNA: TGTGCCAGCAGCGCTTCGACAGGGCTGCACAATGAGCAGTTCTTC; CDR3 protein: CASSASTGLHNEQFF
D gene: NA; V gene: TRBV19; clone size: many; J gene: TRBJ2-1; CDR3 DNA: TGTGCCAGTAGTATTGTGGGCAATCTGGCTAATGAGCAGTTCTTC; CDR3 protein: CASSIVGNLANEQFF
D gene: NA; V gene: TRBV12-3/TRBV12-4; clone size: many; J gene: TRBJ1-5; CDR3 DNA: TGTGCCAGCAGCATCGGTATCAATCAGCCCCAGCATTTT; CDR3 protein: CASSIGINQPQHF
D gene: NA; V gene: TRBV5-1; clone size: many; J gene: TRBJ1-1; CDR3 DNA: TGCGCCAGCAGCTTGGCGGGCGTCCGTGAAGCTTTCTTT; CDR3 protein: CASSLAGVREAFF
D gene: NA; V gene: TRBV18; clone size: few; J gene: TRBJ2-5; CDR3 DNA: TGTGCCAGCTCACCCGGTCGGCCCGGGGACGAGCCCCAGTACTTC; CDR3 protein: CASSPGRPGDEPQYF
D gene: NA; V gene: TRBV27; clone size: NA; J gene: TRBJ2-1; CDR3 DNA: TGTGCCAGCACTTTTGGGGCATGGCCGAGCTCCTACAATGAGCAGTTCTTC; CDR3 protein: CASTFGAWPSSYNEQFF